This TCR beta chain emerged from a study of blood T cells in healthy people across ages. This clonotype was detected ten times or more. Sample-barcoded 5' priming and a J-beta primer mix drove a second PCR of roughly 7 to 11 cycles. TCRdb fed the 5' RACE reads into MiXCR, producing one record per CDR3 protein. The profile shows 600,000 to 800,000 distinct CDR3 sequences, around 21% of them singletons. Sequenced material: blood. The source is an older man in good health.

The CDR3 protein is CSARSRASGSTDTQYF. The CDR3 DNA reads as TGCAGTGCTAGATCGAGAGCCAGCGGAAGCACAGATACGCAGTATTTT. The J gene is TRBJ2-3, the V gene TRBV20-1; TRBD2 might be the D (5 bases). The germline gives CDR1 DFQATT, CDR2 SNEGSKA (reference sequence). CDR3 length: 16 amino acids. Trimming left V 2 bases short and J 0 bases short, with 15 bases between.